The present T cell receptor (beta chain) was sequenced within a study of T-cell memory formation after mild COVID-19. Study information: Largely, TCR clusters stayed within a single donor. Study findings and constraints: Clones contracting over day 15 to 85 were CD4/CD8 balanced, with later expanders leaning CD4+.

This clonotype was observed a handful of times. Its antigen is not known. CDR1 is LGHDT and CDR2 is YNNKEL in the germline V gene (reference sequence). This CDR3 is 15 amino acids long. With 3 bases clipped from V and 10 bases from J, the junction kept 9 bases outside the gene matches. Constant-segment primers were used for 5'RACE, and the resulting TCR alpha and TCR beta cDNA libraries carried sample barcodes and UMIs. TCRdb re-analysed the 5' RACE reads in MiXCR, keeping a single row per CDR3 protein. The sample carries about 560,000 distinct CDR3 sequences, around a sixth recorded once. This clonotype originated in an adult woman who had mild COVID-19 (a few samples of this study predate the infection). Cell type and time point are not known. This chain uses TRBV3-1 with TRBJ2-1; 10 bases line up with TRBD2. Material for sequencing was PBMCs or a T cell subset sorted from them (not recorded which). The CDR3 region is CASSQAGTSALEQFF. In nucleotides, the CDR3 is TGTGCCAGCAGCCAGGCCGGGACTAGCGCCCTCGAGCAGTTCTTC.